A selection of T cell receptor beta chains follows, all from one sample in a study of blood T cell repertoires in COVID-19. The repertoire was sequenced with immunoSEQ multiplex PCR; TCRdb's copy has only in-frame clones and lacks some. The sample includes 250,000 to 350,000 clones, approximately 84% of them seen just once. The material sequenced was peripheral blood. Receptors originate from a human donor with COVID-19, enrolled during active disease. The donor label of this sample is uncertain. CDR3s include the opening cysteine and the closing phenylalanine or tryptophan. The D gene is left open where the match is weak. The listing skips clone size in some rows; elsewhere it reads once, few, many or a size class.

d_gene	v_gene	abundance	j_gene	len	CDR3nt	CDR3aa
-	TRBV24-1	-	TRBJ2-2	15	TGTGCCACCAGTGACGCTAGCGAGATAACCGGGGAGCTGTTTTTT	CATSDASEITGELFF
-	TRBV12-3/TRBV12-4	-	TRBJ2-1	12	TGTGCCAGCAGTTTCGGTGGCGGTGAGCAGTTCTTC	CASSFGGGEQFF
TRBD1	TRBV4-2	-	TRBJ1-2	14	TGTGCCAGCAGCCACCGGGACAGGGATCAGGGCTACACCTTC	CASSHRDRDQGYTF
-	TRBV20-1	-	TRBJ2-7	11	TGCAGTGCCACTCAGGACTACGAGCAGTACTTC	CSATQDYEQYF
TRBD2	TRBV5-4	-	TRBJ2-1	16	TGTGCCAGCAGCCCTGCCCTAGCGGGAGGTGTTACTGAGCAGTTCTTC	CASSPALAGGVTEQFF
-	TRBV30	-	TRBJ2-3	13	TGTGCCTGGATTGGGGACCAGGGGGATACGCAGTATTTT	CAWIGDQGDTQYF
-	TRBV2	-	TRBJ1-4	16	TGTGCCAGCAGTGAGCTCAGTCTAGCGGCTAATGAAAAACTGTTTTTT	CASSELSLAANEKLFF
-	TRBV27	-	TRBJ2-5	14	TGTGCCAGCAGTTTATCGGACACGCAAGAGACCCAGTACTTC	CASSLSDTQETQYF
TRBD1	TRBV7-6	once	TRBJ1-3	16	TGTGCCAGCAGCTTAGCAGGACAGGGCAACTGGAACACCATATATTTT	CASSLAGQGNWNTIYF
TRBD2	TRBV28	-	TRBJ2-5	16	TGTGCCAGCAGTCGGACTAGCGGGAGGCCCCAAGAGACCCAGTACTTC	CASSRTSGRPQETQYF
TRBD1	TRBV28	few	TRBJ2-1	15	TGTGCCAGCAGCGTACCGGGACAGGCATACAATGAGCAGTTCTTC	CASSVPGQAYNEQFF